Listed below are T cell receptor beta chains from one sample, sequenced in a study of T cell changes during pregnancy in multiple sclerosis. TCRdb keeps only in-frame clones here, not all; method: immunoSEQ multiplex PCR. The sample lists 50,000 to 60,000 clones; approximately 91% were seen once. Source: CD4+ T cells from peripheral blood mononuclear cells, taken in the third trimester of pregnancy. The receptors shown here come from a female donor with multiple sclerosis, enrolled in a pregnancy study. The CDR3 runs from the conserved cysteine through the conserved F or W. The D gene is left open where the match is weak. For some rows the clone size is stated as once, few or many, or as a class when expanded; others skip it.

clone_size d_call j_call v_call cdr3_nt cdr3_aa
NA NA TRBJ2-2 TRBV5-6 TGTGCCAGCCGGTATGGGCGGGGGACAACCACGAACACCGGGGAGCTGTTTTTT CASRYGRGTTTNTGELFF
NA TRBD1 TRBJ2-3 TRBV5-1 TGCGCCAGCAGCCCCGGGACAGGACCCACAGATACGCAGTATTTT CASSPGTGPTDTQYF
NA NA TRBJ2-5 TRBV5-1 TGCGCCAGCAGCTGGGGTCCCTCTAAGGGGGAGACCCAGTACTTC CASSWGPSKGETQYF
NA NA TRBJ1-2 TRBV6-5 TGTGCCAGCAGTAGCCAGGGGCCAGGATATGGCTACACCTTC CASSSQGPGYGYTF
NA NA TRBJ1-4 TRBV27 TGTGCCAGCAGTTTTGGCAGGGGTAATGAAAAACTGTTTTTT CASSFGRGNEKLFF
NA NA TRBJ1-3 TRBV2 TGTGCCAGCAGTGTGTTCCGGAGCTCTGGAAACACCATATATTTT CASSVFRSSGNTIYF
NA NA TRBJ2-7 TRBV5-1 TGCGCCAGCAGCTTGATGCTAGCCGAAGACGAGCAGTACTTC CASSLMLAEDEQYF
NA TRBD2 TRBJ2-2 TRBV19 TGTGCCAGTAGTCGCTCAGGACTAGCGGGCGCTTGGGGGACCGGGGAGCTGTTTTTT CASSRSGLAGAWGTGELFF
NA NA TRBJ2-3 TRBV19 TGTGCCAGTAGTATGGGTTCGCGGATCCGTAGCACAGATACGCAGTATTTT CASSMGSRIRSTDTQYF
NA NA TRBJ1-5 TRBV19 TGTGCCAGTAGTACGCCGGACGGGGGGAACAATCAGCCCCAGCATTTT CASSTPDGGNNQPQHF
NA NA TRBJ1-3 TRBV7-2 TGTGCCAGCAGCTTGTCAGGGCAAAACACCATATATTTT CASSLSGQNTIYF
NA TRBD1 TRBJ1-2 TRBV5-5 TGTGCCAGCAGCTTGGATTTACCCGGGACAGGGATCGGCTACACCTTC CASSLDLPGTGIGYTF
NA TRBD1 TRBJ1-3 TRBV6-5 TGTGCCAGCAGTTCGGACAGGGAGGGAAACACCATATATTTT CASSSDREGNTIYF
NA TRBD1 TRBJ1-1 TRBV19 TGTGCCACCACAGGGGCCACTGAAGCTTTCTTT CATTGATEAFF
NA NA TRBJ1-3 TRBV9 TGTGCCAGCAGCGCCCGACAGCCGTCTTCTGGAAACACCATATATTTT CASSARQPSSGNTIYF
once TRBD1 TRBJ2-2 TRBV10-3 TGTGCCATCAGTGAGCAAAACAGGGGTAACACCGGGGAGCTGTTTTTT CAISEQNRGNTGELFF
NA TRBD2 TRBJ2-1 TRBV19 TGTGCCAGTGGGCTAGCGGACGAATACAATGAGCAGTTCTTC CASGLADEYNEQFF
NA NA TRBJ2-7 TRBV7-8 TGTGCCAGCAAGGGCAGGGGTCTAGACGAGCAGTACTTC CASKGRGLDEQYF
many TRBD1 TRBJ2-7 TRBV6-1 TGTGCCAGCAGCTCCCCGGGACAGGGGTACTACGAGCAGTACTTC CASSSPGQGYYEQYF
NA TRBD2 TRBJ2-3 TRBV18 TGTGCCAGCTCACCCGTAGCGGGAGAGGCAGATACGCAGTATTTT CASSPVAGEADTQYF
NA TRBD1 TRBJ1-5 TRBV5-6 TGTGCCAGCAGCTTGGCGGGACAGTATAGTCAGCCCCAGCATTTT CASSLAGQYSQPQHF
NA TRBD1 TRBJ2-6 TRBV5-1 TGCGCCAGCAGTTCCGGGCAGGGGGCGCCTGGGGCCAACGTCCTGACTTTC CASSSGQGAPGANVLTF
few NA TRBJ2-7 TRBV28 TGTGCCAGCAGCCAATTGGGGCAGAGCTACGAGCAGTACTTC CASSQLGQSYEQYF
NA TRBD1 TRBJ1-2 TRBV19 TGTGCCAGTGGACAGGGTGTGTGGTATGGCTACACCTTC CASGQGVWYGYTF
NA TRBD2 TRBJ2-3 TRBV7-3 TGTGCCAGCAGCTTATGGCTAGCGGGGACAGATACGCAGTATTTT CASSLWLAGTDTQYF
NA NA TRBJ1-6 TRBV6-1 TGTGCCAGCAGGTTCGTGAATTCACCCCTCCACTTT CASRFVNSPLHF
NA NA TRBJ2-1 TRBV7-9 TGTGCCAGCAGCCCCCCCGGGTCTAGATTGACCTACAATGAGCAGTTCTTC CASSPPGSRLTYNEQFF
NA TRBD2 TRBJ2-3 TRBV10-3 TGTGCCATCAGTGCTGGTAGCGGGAGGGCAGATACGCAGTATTTT CAISAGSGRADTQYF
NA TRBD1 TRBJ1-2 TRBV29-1 TGCAGCGTTCTCCCGCGACAGGGAGAGGGCTACACCTTC CSVLPRQGEGYTF
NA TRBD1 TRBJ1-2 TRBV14 TGTGCCAGCAGCCAATCCCGGGACAGGGGGAAAGGAGGCTATGGCTACACCTTC CASSQSRDRGKGGYGYTF
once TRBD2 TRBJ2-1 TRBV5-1 TGCGCCAGCAGCCTAGGGACTAGCGGGAAGAGCTCCTACAATGAGCAGTTCTTC CASSLGTSGKSSYNEQFF
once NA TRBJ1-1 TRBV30 TGTGCCTGGAGTCCAGTCACTGAAGCTTTCTTT CAWSPVTEAFF
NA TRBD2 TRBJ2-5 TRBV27 TGTGCCAGCAGTCCTTTGCGGGAGCGGGGGAAGGAGACCCAGTACTTC CASSPLRERGKETQYF
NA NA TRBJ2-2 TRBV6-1 TGTGCCAGCAGTGAACAGGGAGGCACCGGGGAGCTGTTTTTT CASSEQGGTGELFF
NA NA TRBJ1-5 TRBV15 TGTGCCACCAGCAGAATACAGGGTACCAACAATCAGCCCCAGCATTTT CATSRIQGTNNQPQHF
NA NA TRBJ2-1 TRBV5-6 TGTGCCAGCAGCCCGACAGTAAACAATGAGCAGTTCTTC CASSPTVNNEQFF
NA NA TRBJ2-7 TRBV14 TGTGCCAGCAGCCTTCACAGGGATGGCGAGCAGTACTTC CASSLHRDGEQYF
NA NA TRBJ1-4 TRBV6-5 TGTGCCAGCAGTTACTCCCACAGGATGAATGAAAAACTGTTTTTT CASSYSHRMNEKLFF
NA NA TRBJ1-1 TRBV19 TGTGCCAGTAGTATCTACGGGACTGAAGCTTTCTTT CASSIYGTEAFF
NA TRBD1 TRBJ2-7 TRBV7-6 TGTGCCAGCAGCTTAATACAGGGGGACTCCTACGAGCAGTACTTC CASSLIQGDSYEQYF
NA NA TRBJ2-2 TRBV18 TGTGCCAGCTCACCAACCAACAAGATCGGGGAGCTGTTTTTT CASSPTNKIGELFF
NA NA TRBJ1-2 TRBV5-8 TGTGCCAGCAGCGTGGACAGTTATGGCTACACCTTC CASSVDSYGYTF